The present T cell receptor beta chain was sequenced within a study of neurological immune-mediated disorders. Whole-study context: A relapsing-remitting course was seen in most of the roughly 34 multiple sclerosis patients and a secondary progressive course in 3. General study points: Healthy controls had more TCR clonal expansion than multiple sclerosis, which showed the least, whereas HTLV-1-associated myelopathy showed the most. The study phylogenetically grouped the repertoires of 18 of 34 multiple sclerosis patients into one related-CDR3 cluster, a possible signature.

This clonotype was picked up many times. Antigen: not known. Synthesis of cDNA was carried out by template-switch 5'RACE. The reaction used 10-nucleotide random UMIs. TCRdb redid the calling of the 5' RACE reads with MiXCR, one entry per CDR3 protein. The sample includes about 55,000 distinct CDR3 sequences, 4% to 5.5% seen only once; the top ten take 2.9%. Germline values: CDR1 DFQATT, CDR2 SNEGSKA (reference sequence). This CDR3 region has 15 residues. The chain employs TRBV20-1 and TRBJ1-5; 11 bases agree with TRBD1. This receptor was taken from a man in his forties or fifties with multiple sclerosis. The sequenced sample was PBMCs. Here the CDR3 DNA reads TGCAGCCTCTCCGGGACAGGGGGGTTTGATCAGCCCCAGCATTTT. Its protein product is CSLSGTGGFDQPQHF.